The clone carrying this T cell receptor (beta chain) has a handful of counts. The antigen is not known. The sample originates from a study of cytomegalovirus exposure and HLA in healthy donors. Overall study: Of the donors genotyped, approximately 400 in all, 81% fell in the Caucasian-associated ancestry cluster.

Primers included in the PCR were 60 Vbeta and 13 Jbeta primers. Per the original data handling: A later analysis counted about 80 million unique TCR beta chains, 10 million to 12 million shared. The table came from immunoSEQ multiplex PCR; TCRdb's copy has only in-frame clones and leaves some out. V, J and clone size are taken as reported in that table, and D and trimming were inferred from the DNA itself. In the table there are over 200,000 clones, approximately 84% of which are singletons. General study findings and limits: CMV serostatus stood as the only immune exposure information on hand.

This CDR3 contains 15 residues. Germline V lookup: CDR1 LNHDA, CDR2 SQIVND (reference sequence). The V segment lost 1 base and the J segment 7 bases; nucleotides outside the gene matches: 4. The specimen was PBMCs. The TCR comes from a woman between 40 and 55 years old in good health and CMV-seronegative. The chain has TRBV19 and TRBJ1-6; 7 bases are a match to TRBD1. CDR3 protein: CASSIVGRGNSPLHF. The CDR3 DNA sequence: TGTGCCAGTAGTATAGTTGGCAGGGGGAATTCACCCCTCCACTTT.